This record covers a single T cell receptor (beta chain). The antigen remains undetermined. The sample is drawn from a study of shared clonotypes between healthy human individuals. Points from the study as a whole: With a few donors compared, about 5% of naive CD4 clonotypes were shared.

The CDR3 totals 14 residues. The germline V gene encodes CDR1 SGHTA and CDR2 FQGNSA. V lost 4 bases and J 1 base, leaving 11 bases between the germline ends. The table came from immunoSEQ multiplex PCR; TCRdb's copy has only in-frame clones and leaves some out. In the table there are 2,100,000 or so clones, 90% to 96% of which are singletons. CD45RA-negative memory and CD45RA+ naive subsets were split from the CD4+ cells. Specimen: naive CD4+ T cells sorted from blood. Stated subset: CD45RA+ positively selected. This sequence joins TRBV7-2 and TRBJ2-7, with D unresolved. The receptor comes from a young man in good health. The CDR3 nucleotides read TGTGCCAGCAGCTACGTTTCCGGATCCTACGAGCAGTACTTC. It translates to CASSYVSGSYEQYF.